This T cell receptor (beta chain) comes out of a study of T cells after yellow fever vaccination. On the study more broadly: Researchers used SMART-Seq v4 Ultra Low Input to prepare fractions that had low cell numbers. Whole-study results and caveats: It was a small share of clonotypes that appeared in both CD4 and CD8 compartments.

This clonotype was picked up a small number of times. Antigen: not known. Template switching by 5'RACE produced TCR cDNA, adding a universal primer site and UMIs. TCRdb processed the 5' RACE reads anew with MiXCR; each CDR3 protein has one entry. The sample comprises about 320,000 distinct CDR3 sequences, around 13% of which are singletons, and 3.2% rests with the top ten. The germline V and J ends were trimmed by 0 bases and 5 bases, with 13 bases remaining between them. The CDR3 is 14 residues long. Per germline, CDR1 DFQATT and CDR2 SNEGSKA (reference sequence). This chain uses TRBV20-1 with TRBJ2-5; D is perhaps TRBD1 (5 bases). This clonotype was obtained from a man between 18 and 29 years old who received the YFV17D yellow fever vaccine. Sequenced here: CD4+ T cells sorted from PBMCs, sampled 15 days after the yellow fever booster vaccination. The CDR3 sequence: CSAREGAVPETQYF. The DNA for the CDR3 is TGCAGTGCTAGAGAAGGGGCCGTGCCGGAGACCCAGTACTTC.